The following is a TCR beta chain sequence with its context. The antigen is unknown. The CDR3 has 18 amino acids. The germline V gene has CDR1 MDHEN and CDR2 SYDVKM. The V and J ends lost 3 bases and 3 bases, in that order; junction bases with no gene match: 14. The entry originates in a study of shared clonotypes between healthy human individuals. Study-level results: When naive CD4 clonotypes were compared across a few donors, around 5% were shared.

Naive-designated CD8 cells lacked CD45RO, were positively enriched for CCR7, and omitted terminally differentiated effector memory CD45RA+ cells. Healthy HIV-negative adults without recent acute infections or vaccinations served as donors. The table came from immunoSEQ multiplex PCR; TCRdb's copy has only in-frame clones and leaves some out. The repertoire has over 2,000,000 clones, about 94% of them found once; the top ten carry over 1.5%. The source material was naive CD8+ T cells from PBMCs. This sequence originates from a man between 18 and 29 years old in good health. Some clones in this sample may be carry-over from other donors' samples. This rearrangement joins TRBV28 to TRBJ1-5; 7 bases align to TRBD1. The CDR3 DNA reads TGTGCCAGCAGTTTCTCCCCCCCAAGGGACAGCTACAATCAGCCCCAGCATTTT. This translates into CASSFSPPRDSYNQPQHF.